This T cell receptor (beta chain) emerged from a study of blood T cell repertoires in COVID-19. Study-level background: The cDNA or gDNA used as material had been derived from T cells, B-cell-depleted T cells, or PBMCs.

Under the authors' procedure: Counts of nucleated cells, estimated from reference gene primer amplification, were obtained. TCRdb's table, derived via immunoSEQ multiplex PCR, lists solely in-frame clones and lacks some. V and J calls and clone size are copied from that table; D and trimming were computed from the DNA. This table holds roughly 280,000 clones, 88% found once. With 1 base removed from V and 2 bases from J, the gap between germline ends came to 9 bases. The CDR3 is 13 residues long. Germline CDR1 GTSNPN, CDR2 SVGIG (reference sequence). Seattle patient enrollment occurred during active infection, with longitudinal follow-up thereafter.

The sequence was obtained from a woman in her 30s with COVID-19, enrolled during active disease. V and J are TRBV30 and TRBJ2-7, with D perhaps matching TRBD1 (6 bases). Sequencing was carried out using peripheral blood. CDR3 in amino acids: CAWSAGVPYEQYF. CDR3 DNA sequence: TGTGCCTGGAGTGCAGGGGTCCCCTACGAGCAGTACTTC.